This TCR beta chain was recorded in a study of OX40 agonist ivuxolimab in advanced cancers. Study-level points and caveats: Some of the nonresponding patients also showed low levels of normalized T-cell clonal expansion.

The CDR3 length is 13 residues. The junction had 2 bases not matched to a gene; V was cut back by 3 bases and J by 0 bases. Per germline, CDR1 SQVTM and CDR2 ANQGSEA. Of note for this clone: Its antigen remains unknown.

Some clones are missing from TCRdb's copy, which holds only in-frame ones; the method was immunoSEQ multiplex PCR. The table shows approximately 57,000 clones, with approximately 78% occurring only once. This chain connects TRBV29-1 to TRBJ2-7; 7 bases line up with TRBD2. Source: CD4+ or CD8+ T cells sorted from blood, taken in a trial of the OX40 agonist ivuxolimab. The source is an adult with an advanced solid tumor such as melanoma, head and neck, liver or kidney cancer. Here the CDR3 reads CSVEGGGSYEQYF. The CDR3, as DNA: TGCAGCGTTGAGGGGGGGGGCTCCTACGAGCAGTACTTC.